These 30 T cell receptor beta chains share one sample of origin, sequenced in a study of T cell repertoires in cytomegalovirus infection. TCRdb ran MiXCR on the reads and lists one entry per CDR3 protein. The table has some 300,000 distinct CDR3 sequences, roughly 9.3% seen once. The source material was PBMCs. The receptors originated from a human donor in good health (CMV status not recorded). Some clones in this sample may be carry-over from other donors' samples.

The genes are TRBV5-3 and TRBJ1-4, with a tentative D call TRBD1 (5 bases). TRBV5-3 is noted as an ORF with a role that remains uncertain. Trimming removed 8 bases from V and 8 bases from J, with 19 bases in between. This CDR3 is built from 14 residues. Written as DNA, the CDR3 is TGTGCCAGCAGCGTCCTCTGGGAGGGGGAAAAACTGTTTTTT. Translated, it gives CASSVLWEGEKLFF.

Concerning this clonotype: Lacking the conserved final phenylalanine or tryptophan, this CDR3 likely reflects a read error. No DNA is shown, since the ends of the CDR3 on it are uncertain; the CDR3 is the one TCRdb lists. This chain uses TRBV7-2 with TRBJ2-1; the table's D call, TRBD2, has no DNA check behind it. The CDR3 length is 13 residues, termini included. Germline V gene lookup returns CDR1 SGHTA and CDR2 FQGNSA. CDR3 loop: CASSFTLLAQQCV.

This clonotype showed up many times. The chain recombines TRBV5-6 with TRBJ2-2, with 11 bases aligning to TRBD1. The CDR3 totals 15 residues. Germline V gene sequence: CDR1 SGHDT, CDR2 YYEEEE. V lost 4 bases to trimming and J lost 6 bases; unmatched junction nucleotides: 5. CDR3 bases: TGTGCCAGCAGCCACAGGACAGGGGGCCCCGGGGAGCTGTTTTTT. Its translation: CASSHRTGGPGELFF.

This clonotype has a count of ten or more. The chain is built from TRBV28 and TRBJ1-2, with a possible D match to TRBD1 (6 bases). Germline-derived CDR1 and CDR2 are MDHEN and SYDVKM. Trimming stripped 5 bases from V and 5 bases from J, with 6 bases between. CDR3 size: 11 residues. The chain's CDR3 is CASSQGYGYTF. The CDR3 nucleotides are TGTGCCAGCAGTCAGGGGTATGGCTACACCTTC.

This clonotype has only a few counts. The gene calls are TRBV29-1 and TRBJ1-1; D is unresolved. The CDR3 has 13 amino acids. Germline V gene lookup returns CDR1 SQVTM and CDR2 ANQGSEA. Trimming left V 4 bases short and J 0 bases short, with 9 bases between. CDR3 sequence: CSVVRRLNTEAFF. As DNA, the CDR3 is TGCAGCGTTGTAAGGAGATTGAACACTGAAGCTTTCTTT.

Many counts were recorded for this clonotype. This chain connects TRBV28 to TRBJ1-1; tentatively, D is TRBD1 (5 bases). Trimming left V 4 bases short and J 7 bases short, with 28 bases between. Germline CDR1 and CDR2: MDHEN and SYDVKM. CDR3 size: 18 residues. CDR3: CASSSNGRWGKDRNEAFF. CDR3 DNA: TGTGCCAGCAGTTCCAACGGAAGGTGGGGGAAGGACCGGAATGAAGCTTTCTTT.

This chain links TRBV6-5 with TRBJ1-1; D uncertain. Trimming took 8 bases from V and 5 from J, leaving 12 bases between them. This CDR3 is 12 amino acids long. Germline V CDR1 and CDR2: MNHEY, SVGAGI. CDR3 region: CASGATGTEAFF. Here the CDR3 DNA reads TGTGCCAGCGGAGCAACGGGGACTGAAGCTTTCTTT.

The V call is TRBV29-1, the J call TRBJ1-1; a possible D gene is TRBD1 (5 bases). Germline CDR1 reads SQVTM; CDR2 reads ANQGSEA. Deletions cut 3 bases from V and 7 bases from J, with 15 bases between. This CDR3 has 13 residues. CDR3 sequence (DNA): TGCAGCGTTGATGGAGGGTTTAGGGGTGAAGCTTTCTTT. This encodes CSVDGGFRGEAFF.

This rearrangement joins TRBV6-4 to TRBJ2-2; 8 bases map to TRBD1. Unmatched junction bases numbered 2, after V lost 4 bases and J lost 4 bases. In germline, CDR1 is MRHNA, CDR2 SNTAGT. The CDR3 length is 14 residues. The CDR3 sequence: CASSVQGGTGELFF. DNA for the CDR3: TGTGCCAGCAGTGTACAGGGGGGCACCGGGGAGCTGTTTTTT.

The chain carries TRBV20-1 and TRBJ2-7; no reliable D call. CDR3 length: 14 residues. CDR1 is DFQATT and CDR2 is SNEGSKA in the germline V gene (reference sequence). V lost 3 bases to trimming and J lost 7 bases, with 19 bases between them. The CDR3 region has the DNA TGCAGTGCTAGTAGCAGGCGGAGCGTTCCGGAGCAGTACGTC. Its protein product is CSASSRRSVPEQYV.

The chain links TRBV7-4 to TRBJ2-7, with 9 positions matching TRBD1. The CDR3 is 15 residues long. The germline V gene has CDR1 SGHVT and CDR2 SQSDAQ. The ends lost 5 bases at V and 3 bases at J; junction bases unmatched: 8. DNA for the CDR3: TGTGCCAGCAGCCCAACCGGGACAGGGATCTACGAGCAGTACTTC. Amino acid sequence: CASSPTGTGIYEQYF.

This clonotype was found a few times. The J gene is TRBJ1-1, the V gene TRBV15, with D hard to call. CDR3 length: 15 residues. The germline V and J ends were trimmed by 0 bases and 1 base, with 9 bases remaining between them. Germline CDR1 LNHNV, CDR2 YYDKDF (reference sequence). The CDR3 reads CATSRDSSRNTEAFF. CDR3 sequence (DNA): TGTGCCACCAGCAGAGATAGTAGCAGGAACACTGAAGCTTTCTTT.

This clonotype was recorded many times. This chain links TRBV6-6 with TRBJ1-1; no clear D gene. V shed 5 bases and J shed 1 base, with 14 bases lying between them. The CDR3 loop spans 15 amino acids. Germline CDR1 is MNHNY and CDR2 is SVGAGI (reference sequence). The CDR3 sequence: CASSSSGPKNTEAFF. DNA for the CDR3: TGTGCCAGCAGTAGCTCCGGGCCGAAGAACACTGAAGCTTTCTTT.

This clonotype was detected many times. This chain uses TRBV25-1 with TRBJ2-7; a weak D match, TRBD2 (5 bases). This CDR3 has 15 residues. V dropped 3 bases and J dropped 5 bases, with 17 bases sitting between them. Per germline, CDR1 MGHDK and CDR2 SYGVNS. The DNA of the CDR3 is TGTGCCAGCAGTGACACCGGGATCCGGGTAAACGAGCAGTACTTC. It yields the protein CASSDTGIRVNEQYF.

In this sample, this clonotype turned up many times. The CDR3 DNA follows: TGTGCCAGCAGCTTGCCGGGGCAAGAGACCCAGTACTTC. This sequence encodes CASSLPGQETQYF. This chain links TRBV7-9 with TRBJ2-5; possible D gene TRBD2, 5 bases. V dropped 3 bases and J dropped 2 bases, with 7 bases sitting between them. This CDR3 contains 13 residues. CDR1 is SEHNR and CDR2 is FQNEAQ in the germline V gene (reference sequence). The full variable domain, with the rest looked up from reference TRBV7-9 and TRBJ2-5, is DTGVSQNPRHKITKRGQNVTFRCDPISEHNRLYWYRQTLGQGPEFLTYFQNEAQLEKSRLLSDRFSAERPKGSFSTLEIQRTEQGDSAMYLCASSLPGQETQYFGPGTRLLVL.

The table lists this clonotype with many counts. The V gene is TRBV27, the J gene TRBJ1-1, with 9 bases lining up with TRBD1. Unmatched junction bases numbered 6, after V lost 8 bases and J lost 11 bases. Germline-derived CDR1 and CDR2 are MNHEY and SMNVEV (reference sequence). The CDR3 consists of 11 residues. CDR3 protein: CASRTGVGAFF. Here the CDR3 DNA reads TGTGCCAGCCGGACAGGGGTAGGGGCTTTCTTT.

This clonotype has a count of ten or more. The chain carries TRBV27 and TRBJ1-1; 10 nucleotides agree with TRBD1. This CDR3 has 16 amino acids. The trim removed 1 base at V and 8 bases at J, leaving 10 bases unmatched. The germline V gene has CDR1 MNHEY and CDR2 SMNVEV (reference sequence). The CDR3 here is CASSLLGTGAAEEAFF. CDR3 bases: TGTGCCAGCAGTTTATTGGGGACAGGGGCGGCGGAAGAAGCTTTCTTT.

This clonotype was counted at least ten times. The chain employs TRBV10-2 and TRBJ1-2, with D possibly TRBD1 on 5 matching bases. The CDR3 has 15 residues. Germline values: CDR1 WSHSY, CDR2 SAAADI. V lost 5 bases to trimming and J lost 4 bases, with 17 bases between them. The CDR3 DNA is TGCGCCAGCAGTCGAACTGGGCAGGGAAGCTATGGCTACACCTTC. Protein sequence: CASSRTGQGSYGYTF.

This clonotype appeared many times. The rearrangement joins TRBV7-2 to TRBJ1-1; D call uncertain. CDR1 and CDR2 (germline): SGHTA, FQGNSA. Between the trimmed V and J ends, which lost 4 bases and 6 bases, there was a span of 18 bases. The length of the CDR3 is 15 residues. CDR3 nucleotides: TGTGCCAGCAGCTCCTCCATCGTACCGGGTTCTGAAGCTTTCTTT. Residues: CASSSSIVPGSEAFF. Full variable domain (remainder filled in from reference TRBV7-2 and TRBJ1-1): GAGVSQSPSNKVTEKGKDVELRCDPISGHTALYWYRQSLGQGLEFLIYFQGNSAPDKSGLPSDRFSAERTGGSVSTLTIQRTQQEDSAVYLCASSSSIVPGSEAFFGQGTRLTVV.

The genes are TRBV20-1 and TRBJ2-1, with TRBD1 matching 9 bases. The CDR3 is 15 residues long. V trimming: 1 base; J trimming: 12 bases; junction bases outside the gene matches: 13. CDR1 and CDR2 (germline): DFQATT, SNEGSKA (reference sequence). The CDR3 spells CSARVRDRDPWGQFF. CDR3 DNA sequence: TGCAGTGCTAGAGTGCGGGACAGGGACCCATGGGGGCAGTTCTTC.

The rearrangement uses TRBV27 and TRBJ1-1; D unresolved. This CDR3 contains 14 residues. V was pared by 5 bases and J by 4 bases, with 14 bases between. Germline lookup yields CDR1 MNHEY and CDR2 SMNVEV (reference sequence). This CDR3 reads CASSPRLLGTEAFF. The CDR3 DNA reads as TGTGCCAGCAGTCCTCGACTGTTGGGCACTGAAGCTTTCTTT.

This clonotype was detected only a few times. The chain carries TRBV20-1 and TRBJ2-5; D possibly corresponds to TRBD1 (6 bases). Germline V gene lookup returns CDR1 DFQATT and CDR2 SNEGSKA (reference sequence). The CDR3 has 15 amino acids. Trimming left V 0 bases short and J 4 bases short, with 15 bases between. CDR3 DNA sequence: TGCAGTGCTAGAGATCCCCAGGGGCAGGGAGAGACCCAGTACTTC. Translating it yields CSARDPQGQGETQYF.

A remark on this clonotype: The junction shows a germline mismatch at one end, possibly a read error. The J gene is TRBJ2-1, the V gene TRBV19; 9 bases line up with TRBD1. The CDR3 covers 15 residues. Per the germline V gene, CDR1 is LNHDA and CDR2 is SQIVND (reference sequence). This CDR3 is CARSIGQGLYNEQFF. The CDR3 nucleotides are TGTGCCAGAAGTATAGGACAGGGGCTCTACAATGAGCAGTTCTTC.

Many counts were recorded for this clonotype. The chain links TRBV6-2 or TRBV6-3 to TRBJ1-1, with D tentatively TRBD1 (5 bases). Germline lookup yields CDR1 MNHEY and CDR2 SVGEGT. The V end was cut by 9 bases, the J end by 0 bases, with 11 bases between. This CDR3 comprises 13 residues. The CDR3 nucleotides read TGTGCCAGTTGCCAGGGATTGAACACTGAAGCTTTCTTT. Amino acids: CASCQGLNTEAFF.

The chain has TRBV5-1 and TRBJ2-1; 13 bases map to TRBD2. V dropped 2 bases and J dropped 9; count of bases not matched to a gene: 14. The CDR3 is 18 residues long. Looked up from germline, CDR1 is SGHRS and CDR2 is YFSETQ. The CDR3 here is CASSLTPGLAGRPGEQFF. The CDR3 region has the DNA TGCGCCAGCAGCTTAACACCGGGACTAGCGGGAAGGCCGGGTGAGCAGTTCTTC.

The CDR3 here is CASSLGQAHQPQHF. The CDR3 DNA reads TGTGCCAGCAGCTTAGGACAGGCTCATCAGCCCCAGCATTTT. V usage is TRBV5-6 and J usage is TRBJ1-5, with 7 nucleotides matching TRBD1. With 2 bases clipped from V and 5 bases from J, the junction kept 4 bases outside the gene matches. Per the germline V gene, CDR1 is SGHDT and CDR2 is YYEEEE. The CDR3 sequence is 14 residues long.

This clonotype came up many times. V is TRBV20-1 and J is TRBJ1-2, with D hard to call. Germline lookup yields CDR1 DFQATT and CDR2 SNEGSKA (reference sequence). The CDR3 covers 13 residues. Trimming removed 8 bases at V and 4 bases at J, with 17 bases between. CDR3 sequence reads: CSPYAGGFYGYTF. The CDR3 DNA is TGCAGTCCGTACGCGGGCGGATTCTATGGCTACACCTTC.

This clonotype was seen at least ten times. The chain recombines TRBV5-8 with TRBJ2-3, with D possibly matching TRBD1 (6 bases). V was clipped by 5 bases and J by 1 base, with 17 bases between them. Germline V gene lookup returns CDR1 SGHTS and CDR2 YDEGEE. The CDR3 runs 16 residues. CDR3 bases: TGTGCCAGCAGTTTACGGACAGTACTACGCACAGATACGCAGTATTTT. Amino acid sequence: CASSLRTVLRTDTQYF.

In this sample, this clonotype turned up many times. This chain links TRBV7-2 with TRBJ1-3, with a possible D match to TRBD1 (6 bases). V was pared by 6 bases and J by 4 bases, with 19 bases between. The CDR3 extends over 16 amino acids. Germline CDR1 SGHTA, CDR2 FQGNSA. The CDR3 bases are TGTGCCAGCAGGCCCGGGACATCAACTTCAGGAAACACCATATATTTT. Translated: CASRPGTSTSGNTIYF.

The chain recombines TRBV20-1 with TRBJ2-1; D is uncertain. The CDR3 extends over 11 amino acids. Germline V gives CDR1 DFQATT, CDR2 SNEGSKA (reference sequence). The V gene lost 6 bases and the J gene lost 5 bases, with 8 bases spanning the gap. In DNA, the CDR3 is TGCAGTGCCAAGACCGACAATGAGCAGTTCTTC. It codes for CSAKTDNEQFF.